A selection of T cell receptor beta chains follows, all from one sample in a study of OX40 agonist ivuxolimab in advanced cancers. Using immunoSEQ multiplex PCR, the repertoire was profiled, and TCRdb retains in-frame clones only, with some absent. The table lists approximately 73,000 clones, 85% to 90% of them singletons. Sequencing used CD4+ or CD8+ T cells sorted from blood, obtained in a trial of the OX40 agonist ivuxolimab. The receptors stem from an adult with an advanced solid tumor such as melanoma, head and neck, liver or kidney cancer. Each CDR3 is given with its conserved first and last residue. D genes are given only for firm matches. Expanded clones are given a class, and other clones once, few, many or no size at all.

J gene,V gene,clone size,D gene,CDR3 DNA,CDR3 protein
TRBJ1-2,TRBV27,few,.,TGTGCCAGCCTAGACAGCTATGGCTACACCTTC,CASLDSYGYTF
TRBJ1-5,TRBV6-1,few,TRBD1,TGTGCCAGCAGTGGGGACAGAAATCAGCCCCAGCATTTT,CASSGDRNQPQHF
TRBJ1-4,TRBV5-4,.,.,TGTGCCAGCAGCTTGATTGGAGGGGACGGGGAAAAACTGTTTTTT,CASSLIGGDGEKLFF
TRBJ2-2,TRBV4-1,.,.,TGCGCCAGCAGCTATCGGACGAACACCGGGGAGCTGTTTTTT,CASSYRTNTGELFF
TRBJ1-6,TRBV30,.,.,TGTGCCTGGAGCCTACGGAGCTCCTATAATTCACCCCTCCACTTT,CAWSLRSSYNSPLHF
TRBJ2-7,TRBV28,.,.,TGTGCCAGCAGTTTTAGGCGGGCCTACGAGCAGTACTTC,CASSFRRAYEQYF
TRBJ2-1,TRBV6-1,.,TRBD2,TGTGCCAGCAGTGAAGCGCTAGCGGGAGGGCACAATGAGCAGTTCTTC,CASSEALAGGHNEQFF
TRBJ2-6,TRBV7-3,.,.,TGTGCCAGCAGCTTAACGGCAGGGGCTGGGGCCAACGTCCTGACTTTC,CASSLTAGAGANVLTF
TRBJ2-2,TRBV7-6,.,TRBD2,TGTGCCAGCAGCTCACTAGCGGGAGGAGCTCCGGACACCGGGGAGCTGTTTTTT,CASSSLAGGAPDTGELFF
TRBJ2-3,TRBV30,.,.,TGTGCCTGGAGACCGACTAGAGGGGATCGGCGCCGCGGTACGCAGTATTTT,CAWRPTRGDRRRGTQYF
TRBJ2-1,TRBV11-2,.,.,TGTGCCAGCAGCTTAGATGTCGCAGGGACGTCCAATGAGCAGTTCTTC,CASSLDVAGTSNEQFF
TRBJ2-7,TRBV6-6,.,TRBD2,TGTGCCAGTAAATTCAGCGGGAGCCTGGGCGACGAGCAGTACTTC,CASKFSGSLGDEQYF
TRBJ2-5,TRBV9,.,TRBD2,TGTGCCAGCAGCGTAGCTAGCGCGGGAGGGCCGTTTTTAGAGACCCAGTACTTC,CASSVASAGGPFLETQYF
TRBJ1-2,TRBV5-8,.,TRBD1,TGTGCCAGCAGCTTGTGGGACAGGGTGACTGGCTACACCTTC,CASSLWDRVTGYTF
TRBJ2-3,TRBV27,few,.,TGTGCCACCCGCAAATCGGGCGATACGCAGTATTTT,CATRKSGDTQYF
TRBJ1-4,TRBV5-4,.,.,TGTGCCAGCAGCTTGTTCATCGAGAATGAAAAACTGTTTTTT,CASSLFIENEKLFF
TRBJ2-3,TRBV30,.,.,TGTGCCTGGAGTGTAGCGGTAATGGTCGATACGCAGTATTTT,CAWSVAVMVDTQYF
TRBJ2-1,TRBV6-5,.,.,TGTGCCAGCTCGGGGGCGGGACACTCCTACAATGAGCAGTTCTTC,CASSGAGHSYNEQFF
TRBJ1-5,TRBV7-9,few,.,TGTGCCAGCAGCTTAGGCTCGGATCAGCCCCAGCATTTT,CASSLGSDQPQHF
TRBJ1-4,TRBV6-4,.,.,TGTGCCAGCAGTGACTCGAGTGGGGAACTGTTTTTT,CASSDSSGELFF
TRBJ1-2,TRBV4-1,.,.,TGCGCCAGCAGCCAAGAGGGGAGGGCGGCTGGCTACACCTTC,CASSQEGRAAGYTF
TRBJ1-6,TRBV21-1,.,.,TGTGCCAGCAGCAAACGGGAGAGCTCCTATAATTCACCCCTCCACTTT,CASSKRESSYNSPLHF
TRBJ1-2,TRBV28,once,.,TGTGCCAGCAGCCCCCCGACAGAGTACACTAACTATGGCTACACCTTC,CASSPPTEYTNYGYTF
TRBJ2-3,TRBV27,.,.,TGTGCCAGCAGTTTGCTCCCGATTCTTTCTAGCACAGATACGCAGTATTTT,CASSLLPILSSTDTQYF
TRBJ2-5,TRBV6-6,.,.,TGTGCCAGCAGTTACGAGTGGAGTGGGAGAGAGACCCAGTACTTC,CASSYEWSGRETQYF
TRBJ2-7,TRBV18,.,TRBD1,TGTGCCAGCTCACAGGGGGCCGTTTACGAGCAGTACTTC,CASSQGAVYEQYF
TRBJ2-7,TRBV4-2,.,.,TGTGCCAGCAGCCGATCCCGGGCAACCTACGAGCAGTACTTC,CASSRSRATYEQYF
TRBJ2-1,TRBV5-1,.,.,TGCGCCAGCAGAGTAAGCCAGAATGAGCAGTTCTTC,CASRVSQNEQFF
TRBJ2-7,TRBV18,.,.,TGTGCCAGCTCACCATCAGTTTCCTACGAGCAGTACTTC,CASSPSVSYEQYF